This entry describes one T cell receptor beta chain. The antigen is undetermined. Other nucleotide sequences in the sample specify the same CDR3. Data came from immunoSEQ multiplex PCR; TCRdb stores just in-frame clones and leaves some out. The sample consists of approximately 1.1 million clones, more than 75% of them appearing once. This record comes from a study of shared clonotypes between healthy human individuals. For the study at large: The people who gave samples were two women and a few men aged 18 to 49. Per-donor plates numbered three CD4 naive, three CD4 memory, two CD8 naive and one CD8 memory.

Overall study findings and caveats: Generation probabilities were higher for clonotypes shared across all four sorted-subset donors than for unshared ones. A handful of donors showed sharing of around 5% of naive CD4 clonotypes.

The V gene's germline CDR1 is SGDLS and CDR2 YYNGEE. The V segment lost 3 bases and the J segment 4 bases; nucleotides outside the gene matches: 4. The CDR3 spans 15 residues. J is TRBJ2-3 and V is TRBV9, with 11 bases fitting TRBD1. The clonotype originates from a man in his late teens or twenties in good health. Some clones in this sample may be carry-over from other donors' samples. The material sequenced was memory CD4+ T cells from PBMCs. The subset was: CD45RA-negative fraction. CDR3 sequence reads: CASSARTGGSDTQYF. In nucleotides, the CDR3 is TGTGCCAGCAGCGCTAGGACAGGGGGCTCAGATACGCAGTATTTT. Filled out from reference TRBV9 and TRBJ2-3, the complete variable domain reads DSGVTQTPKHLITATGQRVTLRCSPRSGDLSVYWYQQSLDQGLQFLIQYYNGEERAKGNILERFSAQQFPDLHSELNLSSLELGDSALYFCASSARTGGSDTQYFGPGTRLTVL.